The 12 T cell receptor beta chains below come from one sample, sequenced in a study of T cells in Graves' hyperthyroidism and ophthalmopathy. RNA transcripts were the template for amplifying TCR beta CDR3 regions. The TCR CDR3 was amplified in a first-round RT-PCR using the HTBI primer set. TCRdb called the multiplex PCR reads again in MiXCR, with one record for every CDR3 protein. Of hundreds of thousands of distinct CDR3 sequences listed, approximately 14% are singletons. Sample: blood. The source is a woman aged 18-29 years with Graves' hyperthyroidism.

This clonotype has ten or more counts. The J gene is TRBJ1-2, the V gene TRBV7-2; weak D call: TRBD1 (6 bases). The CDR3 runs 16 residues. Germline lookup yields CDR1 SGHTA and CDR2 FQGNSA. V lost 1 base to trimming and J lost 2 bases, with 14 bases between them. The chain's CDR3 is CASSLGATGYNYGYTF. CDR3 sequence (DNA): TGTGCCAGCAGCTTAGGGGCTACAGGGTACAACTATGGCTACACCTTC. The variable domain in full, with the rest retrieved from reference TRBV7-2 and TRBJ1-2, is GAGVSQSPSNKVTEKGKDVELRCDPISGHTALYWYRQSLGQGLEFLIYFQGNSAPDKSGLPSDRFSAERTGGSVSTLTIQRTQQEDSAVYLCASSLGATGYNYGYTFGSGTRLTVV.

This clonotype was recorded at least ten times. The V gene is TRBV2, the J gene TRBJ2-7; 14 bases agree with TRBD2. The V gene's germline CDR1 is SNHLY and CDR2 FYNNEI. V shed 5 bases, J shed 4 bases, and the junction held 4 bases outside the gene matches. This CDR3 has 15 residues. The CDR3 DNA reads TGTGCCAGCAGTCCGACTAGCGGGGGGGCTTACGAGCAGTACTTC. Its translation is CASSPTSGGAYEQYF.

There are a few counts of this clonotype. Just one base apart from a much larger clone, this may be a read error. The rearrangement links TRBV7-8 to TRBJ1-5; D remains unclear. Germline V gene lookup returns CDR1 SGHVS and CDR2 FQNEAQ. The CDR3 sequence is 14 residues long. The CDR3 DNA sequence: TGTACCAGCAGCTTAGCGGATAGCAATCAGCCCCAGCATTTT. Amino acids: CTSSLADSNQPQHF.

This clonotype was recorded many times. This rearrangement joins TRBV20-1 to TRBJ2-1; D is undetermined. Germline CDR1 and CDR2: DFQATT and SNEGSKA (reference sequence). The V end lost 4 bases, the J end lost 6 bases, and 7 bases lay between the germline ends. The CDR3 has 11 residues. The CDR3, as DNA: TGCAGTGCTATTAGAGCCAATGAGCAGTTCTTC. Its protein is CSAIRANEQFF.

The chain uses TRBV25-1 and TRBJ2-3; D is uncertain. Trimming took 2 bases from V and 5 from J, leaving 2 bases between them. CDR1 is MGHDK, CDR2 SYGVNS, per germline. The CDR3 contains 11 residues. This CDR3 is CASSEVDTQYF. DNA for the CDR3: TGTGCCAGCAGTGAAGTAGATACGCAGTATTTT.

Points on this clonotype: This may come from a read error, since a much larger clone is one base off. The CDR3 end shows no conserved phenylalanine or tryptophan, and so a read error is likely. The rearrangement uses TRBV6-2 or TRBV6-3 and TRBJ2-5; TRBD1 agrees at 7 bases. Germline values: CDR1 MNHEY, CDR2 SVGEGT. With 2 bases clipped from V and 5 bases from J, the junction kept 5 bases outside the gene matches. The CDR3 covers 14 residues. CDR3 sequence (DNA): TGTGCCAGCAGTTACCAAACAGGGGAGGAGACCCAGTACCTC. Protein product: CASSYQTGEETQYL.

This clonotype was seen only a few times. The chain links TRBV12-5 to TRBJ2-1; no clear D. The V and J ends lost 7 bases and 7 bases respectively, with 17 bases between them. Germline V gene lookup returns CDR1 LGHNT and CDR2 FRNRAP. This CDR3 spans 14 amino acids. The CDR3 sequence: CASAATLSLNEQFF. The CDR3 DNA sequence: TGTGCTAGTGCGGCGACTCTTAGTTTGAATGAGCAGTTCTTC.

This clonotype was observed at least ten times. V and J are TRBV7-9 and TRBJ1-1; tentatively, D is TRBD1 (5 bases). Germline assignment: CDR1 SEHNR and CDR2 FQNEAQ (reference sequence). Trimming pared 3 bases from V and 11 bases from J, leaving 16 bases between. The CDR3 totals 13 residues. For the CDR3, the DNA is TGTGCCAGCAGCTTTCCTCCTCCCGGACACGCTTTCTTT. Protein product: CASSFPPPGHAFF. Variable domain in full (rest from reference TRBV7-9 and TRBJ1-1): DTGVSQNPRHKITKRGQNVTFRCDPISEHNRLYWYRQTLGQGPEFLTYFQNEAQLEKSRLLSDRFSAERPKGSFSTLEIQRTEQGDSAMYLCASSFPPPGHAFFGQGTRLTVV.

The sample holds many counts of this clonotype. The chain couples TRBV24-1 to TRBJ2-1; 14 bases map to TRBD2. Unmatched junction bases numbered 5, after V lost 2 bases and J lost 6 bases. This CDR3 contains 17 residues. Germline V gives CDR1 KGHDR, CDR2 SFDVKD. The CDR3 bases are TGTGCCACCAGTGATTGGTCCGGGACTAGCGGGAGCAATGAGCAGTTCTTC. It specifies CATSDWSGTSGSNEQFF.

Ten or more counts support this clonotype. CDR3 in DNA: TGCAGTGCTACCGGGACAGGGGGCTTTAGACAGCCCCAGCATTTT. As protein: CSATGTGGFRQPQHF. The rearrangement joins TRBV20-1 to TRBJ1-5; 12 bases fit TRBD1. CDR1 DFQATT and CDR2 SNEGSKA come from the germline V gene (reference sequence). CDR3 length equals 15 residues. The trim removed 4 bases at V and 7 bases at J, leaving 8 bases unmatched.

This clonotype came up many times. J is TRBJ2-7 and V is TRBV5-1, with TRBD2 as a possible D gene (6 bases). The CDR3 contains 15 residues. Trimming took 4 bases from V and 3 from J, leaving 17 bases between them. Looked up from germline, CDR1 is SGHRS and CDR2 is YFSETQ. The CDR3 spells CASSPMEGRGYEQYF. The CDR3 nucleotides read TGCGCCAGCAGCCCGATGGAGGGGAGAGGCTACGAGCAGTACTTC.

The chain carries TRBV19 and TRBJ1-2; the D gene is possibly TRBD1 (6 bases). V was shortened by 3 bases and J by 4 bases, with 12 bases between the two germline ends. This CDR3 spans 14 amino acids. Per germline, CDR1 LNHDA and CDR2 SQIVND (reference sequence). The chain's CDR3 is CASSMRGGGYGYTF. CDR3 DNA sequence: TGTGCCAGTAGTATGAGAGGGGGTGGCTATGGCTACACCTTC.